The 32 T cell receptor beta chains below all came from one sample that was sequenced in a study of cytomegalovirus exposure and HLA in healthy donors. It was with 60 Vbeta and 13 Jbeta primers that the PCR ran. Here immunoSEQ multiplex PCR was the method, and the copy in TCRdb shows in-frame clones only, minus some. The sample holds approximately 220,000 clones, approximately 88% seen once. The sample was PBMCs. All receptors come from a boy between 2 and 10 years old in good health and CMV-seronegative.

This clone was picked up a small number of times. This chain connects TRBV7-3 to TRBJ2-3; no definite D call. Trimming cost V 5 bases and J 2 bases, with 8 bases left between them. Per germline, CDR1 SGHTA and CDR2 FQGTGA. The CDR3 spans 13 residues. The CDR3 nucleotides are TGTGCCAGCAGCCAACGGGTCACAGATACGCAGTATTTT. Its protein is CASSQRVTDTQYF.

V is TRBV13 and J is TRBJ2-3; 7 bases fit TRBD2. Trimming took 4 bases from V and 2 from J; bases not matched to a gene: 21. CDR1 PRHDT and CDR2 FYEKMQ come from the germline V gene (reference sequence). The length of the CDR3 is 20 residues. CDR3: CASSSTVGAGVDPPTDTQYF. The CDR3, as DNA: TGTGCCAGCAGCTCCACGGTTGGGGCGGGAGTAGACCCCCCCACAGATACGCAGTATTTT.

This clone has a handful of counts. Different DNA sequences within this sample yield the same CDR3. The rearrangement uses TRBV30 and TRBJ2-7, with 10 bases matching TRBD1. The CDR3 spans 13 residues. From germline, CDR1 is GTSNPN and CDR2 SVGIG (reference sequence). V gave up 3 bases and J gave up 4 bases; unmatched junction bases: 3. This chain's CDR3 is CAWRGDRGYEQYF. CDR3 DNA: TGTGCCTGGAGGGGGGACAGGGGATACGAGCAGTACTTC.

With regard to this clone: A read error may produce the germline difference seen at one junction end. The rearrangement joins TRBV7-7 to TRBJ2-3; D perhaps matches TRBD2 (7 bases). CDR1 and CDR2 from the germline V gene are SSHAT and FNYEAQ (reference sequence). The CDR3 is made up of 15 amino acids. The CDR3 DNA reads TGTGCTAGCAGCTTGGGCGACGGGGGGCTGAATACGCAGTATTTT. Its translation: CASSLGDGGLNTQYF. Full variable domain (outside the CDR3, taken from reference TRBV7-7 and TRBJ2-3): GAGVSQSPRYKVTKRGQDVTLRCDPISSHATLYWYQQALGQGPEFLTYFNYEAQPDKSGLPSDRFSAERPEGSISTLTIQRTEQRDSAMYRCASSLGDGGLNTQYFGPGTRLTVL.

The gene calls are TRBV19 and TRBJ2-3; D possibly corresponds to TRBD2 (5 bases). CDR1 LNHDA and CDR2 SQIVND come from the germline V gene (reference sequence). Between the trimmed V and J ends, which lost 5 bases and 0 bases, there was a span of 15 bases. The CDR3 sequence is 16 residues long. This chain's CDR3 is CASSGESSLSTDTQYF. The CDR3 DNA sequence: TGTGCCAGTAGTGGGGAATCTAGCCTGAGCACAGATACGCAGTATTTT.

This chain uses TRBV7-9 with TRBJ1-1, with D uncertain. V lost 3 bases, J lost 0 bases, and 20 bases lay in between. Per the germline V gene, CDR1 is SEHNR and CDR2 is FQNEAQ (reference sequence). The CDR3 is 18 residues long. This CDR3 is CASSLPTEMVDLNTEAFF. CDR3 coding DNA: TGTGCCAGCAGCTTGCCGACGGAGATGGTCGACTTGAACACTGAAGCTTTCTTT.

The chain employs TRBV6-5 and TRBJ2-5, with 7 nucleotides matching TRBD1. Germline trimming cut 3 bases from V and 2 bases from J; bases unmatched to any gene: 6. The V gene's germline CDR1 is MNHEY and CDR2 SVGAGI. The CDR3 covers 15 residues. The DNA of the CDR3 is TGTGCCAGCAGTTATACAGGGGCTGTTCAAGAGACCCAGTACTTC. Translated: CASSYTGAVQETQYF.

This clone turned up a few times. This chain joins TRBV5-4 and TRBJ2-3; no definite D call. V lost 0 bases, J lost 1 base, and 6 bases lay in between. The V gene's germline CDR1 is SGHNT and CDR2 YYREEE (reference sequence). The CDR3 length is 14 residues. The CDR3 sequence: CASSLGLGTDTQYF. In nucleotides, the CDR3 is TGTGCCAGCAGCTTGGGGCTTGGCACAGATACGCAGTATTTT.

This clone was seen once. The gene calls are TRBV6-1 and TRBJ1-5, with D maybe TRBD1 (5 bases). V shed 5 bases and J shed 4 bases, with 12 bases lying between them. The CDR3 extends over 14 amino acids. Germline CDR1 is MNHNS and CDR2 is SASEGT. CDR3: CASSRGTDNQPQHF. The CDR3 bases are TGTGCCAGCAGTCGCGGGACGGATAATCAGCCCCAGCATTTT.

This clone was seen only once. A junction boundary mismatches the germline segment, possibly from a read error. The chain links TRBV6-5 to TRBJ1-2; 8 positions match TRBD1. CDR3 length: 13 amino acids. Germline values: CDR1 MNHEY, CDR2 SVGAGI. CDR3 in amino acids: CASSPTRDRSPSF. CDR3 in DNA: TGTGCCAGCAGCCCCACCCGGGACAGGTCTCCATCCTTC.

The chain recombines TRBV5-5 with TRBJ1-2; D is unresolved. There are 16 residues in the CDR3. Germline CDR1 and CDR2: SGHKS and YYEKEE (reference sequence). Trimming shortened V by 1 base and J by 4 bases, and 17 bases separated the two germline ends. The CDR3 is CASSLLPPPATYGYTF. The CDR3 coding sequence is TGTGCCAGCAGCTTGTTGCCACCGCCCGCTACCTATGGCTACACCTTC.

The gene calls are TRBV19 and TRBJ2-7, with 9 bases that match TRBD1. Germline V gene sequence: CDR1 LNHDA, CDR2 SQIVND (reference sequence). The CDR3 consists of 15 residues. Germline trimming cut 3 bases from V and 2 bases from J; bases unmatched to any gene: 5. In nucleotides, the CDR3 is TGTGCCAGTAGTATCGGGACAGGGCCCACCTACGAGCAGTACTTC. Translation gives CASSIGTGPTYEQYF.

This chain uses TRBV5-1 with TRBJ1-2, with 7 bases matching TRBD1. Germline V gene lookup returns CDR1 SGHRS and CDR2 YFSETQ. The CDR3 sequence is 14 residues long. Losses at the gene ends were 0 bases for V and 4 bases for J; bases not matched to a gene: 3. CDR3 nucleotide sequence: TGCGCCAGCAGCTTGGGACAGGGAAGCTATGGCTACACCTTC. Protein sequence: CASSLGQGSYGYTF.

The rearrangement uses TRBV7-9 and TRBJ2-1; the D is unclear. Germline CDR1 and CDR2: SEHNR and FQNEAQ (reference sequence). Trimming removed 5 bases at V and 6 bases at J, with 14 bases between. The CDR3 spans 14 residues. Here the CDR3 reads CASSALVAPNEQFF. CDR3 DNA sequence: TGTGCCAGCAGCGCCCTCGTGGCACCCAATGAGCAGTTCTTC.

V and J are TRBV12-5 and TRBJ2-1; 11 positions match TRBD1. With V trimmed by 1 base and J by 4 bases, 3 bases remained unmatched. The V gene's germline CDR1 is LGHNT and CDR2 FRNRAP. This CDR3 has 16 residues. In nucleotides, the CDR3 is TGTGCTAGTGGTTTGGGCCGGGACAGGGGGTACAATGAGCAGTTCTTC. Encoded protein: CASGLGRDRGYNEQFF.

The chain couples TRBV25-1 to TRBJ1-1; 11 nucleotides align to TRBD1. The germline gives CDR1 MGHDK, CDR2 SYGVNS. This CDR3 is 14 amino acids long. V shed 2 bases, J shed 8 bases, and the junction held 4 bases outside the gene matches. The CDR3 protein is CASSERGQGAEAFF. In DNA, the CDR3 is TGTGCCAGCAGTGAACGAGGACAGGGGGCGGAAGCTTTCTTT.

The chain joins TRBV7-9 to TRBJ2-3, with D perhaps matching TRBD2 (6 bases). The CDR3 totals 15 residues. CDR1 is SEHNR and CDR2 is FQNEAQ in the germline V gene (reference sequence). Trimming shortened V by 5 bases and J by 5 bases, and 17 bases separated the two germline ends. The DNA of the CDR3 is TGTGCCAGCAGCCTGGGACTTCTTCCGGAAGATACGCAGTATTTT. This translates into CASSLGLLPEDTQYF.

The table lists this clone with a count of one. The genes are TRBV5-4 and TRBJ2-1; 11 nucleotides match TRBD2. CDR1 and CDR2 (germline): SGHNT, YYREEE (reference sequence). V lost 0 bases to trimming and J lost 4 bases; unmatched junction nucleotides: 0. CDR3 size: 15 residues. CDR3 bases: TGTGCCAGCAGCTTGGGGACTAGCGGGTACAATGAGCAGTTCTTC. It codes for CASSLGTSGYNEQFF.

This chain uses TRBV19 with TRBJ1-3, with D possibly TRBD1 on 6 matching bases. The germline gives CDR1 LNHDA, CDR2 SQIVND (reference sequence). Trimming removed 6 bases at V and 3 bases at J, with 12 bases between. The CDR3 has 14 residues. The CDR3 DNA reads as TGTGCCAGTAGGAGGTCAGGGGTTGGAAACACCATATATTTT. Its protein product is CASRRSGVGNTIYF. Full variable domain (outside the CDR3, taken from reference TRBV19 and TRBJ1-3): DGGITQSPKYLFRKEGQNVTLSCEQNLNHDAMYWYRQDPGQGLRLIYYSQIVNDFQKGDIAEGYSVSREKKESFPLTVTSAQKNPTAFYLCASRRSGVGNTIYFGEGSWLTVV.

This clone was detected a few times. The chain employs TRBV13 and TRBJ1-1, with 7 bases that match TRBD1. This CDR3 comprises 12 residues. Germline V lookup: CDR1 PRHDT, CDR2 FYEKMQ (reference sequence). J was trimmed by 6 bases and V by 8 bases; bases with no gene match: 6. The DNA for the CDR3 is TGTGCCAGCTCCGACAGGGACGCTGAAGCTTTCTTT. This codes for CASSDRDAEAFF.

The chain is built from TRBV6-1 and TRBJ2-1; 11 positions agree with TRBD2. Germline values: CDR1 MNHNS, CDR2 SASEGT. This CDR3 region has 15 residues. Germline trimming cut 5 bases from V and 8 bases from J; bases unmatched to any gene: 8. The CDR3 protein is CASSFSGGAGHEQFF. The DNA for the CDR3 is TGTGCCAGCAGTTTTAGCGGGGGGGCCGGCCATGAGCAGTTCTTC.

The rearrangement links TRBV10-1 to TRBJ1-2, with 10 nucleotides matching TRBD1. The J segment lost 7 bases and the V segment lost 6 bases, leaving 5 bases of the junction unmatched. In germline, CDR1 is WNHNN, CDR2 SYGVQD (reference sequence). This CDR3 has 13 amino acids. This CDR3 is CASSAGQGSGYTF. Here the CDR3 DNA reads TGCGCCAGCAGCGCGGGACAGGGGTCTGGCTACACCTTC.

V and J are TRBV4-1 and TRBJ2-7; D gene uncertain. The germline CDR1 and CDR2 sequences are MGHRA and YSYEKL. Trimming removed 1 base from V and 2 bases from J, with 9 bases in between. The CDR3 length is 14 residues. CDR3 protein: CASSQVRQPYEQYF. The CDR3 nucleotides read TGCGCCAGCAGCCAAGTGCGGCAGCCCTACGAGCAGTACTTC.

As DNA, the CDR3 is TGTGCCAGCAGCCGAGTCGGAGAGACCCAGTACTTC. It is translated as CASSRVGETQYF. V and J are TRBV9 and TRBJ2-5; the D is unclear. Trimming cost V 4 bases and J 4 bases, with 8 bases left between them. The CDR3 has 12 amino acids. CDR1 is SGDLS and CDR2 is YYNGEE in the germline V gene.

The CDR3, as DNA: TGTGCCAGCAGTGCTCAGGGGGTTTATGGCTACACCTTC. Its translation: CASSAQGVYGYTF. The chain joins TRBV27 to TRBJ1-2; 7 bases align to TRBD1. Trimming cost V 5 bases and J 5 bases; bases outside gene matches: 5. The CDR3 is 13 amino acids. Germline V gene sequence: CDR1 MNHEY, CDR2 SMNVEV (reference sequence).

J is TRBJ2-6 and V is TRBV5-1; D may be TRBD2 (5 bases). Germline loops: CDR1 SGHRS, CDR2 YFSETQ. The CDR3 is 16 residues long. V gave up 2 bases and J gave up 2 bases, with 11 bases separating them. The CDR3: CASSLERGTGANVLTF. In DNA, the CDR3 is TGCGCCAGCAGCTTAGAGAGAGGGACTGGGGCCAACGTCCTGACTTTC.

V and J are TRBV11-2 and TRBJ2-4; 8 bases line up with TRBD1. J was trimmed by 0 bases and V by 6 bases; bases with no gene match: 13. This CDR3 has 18 residues. The germline V gene encodes CDR1 SGHAT and CDR2 FQNNGV. The CDR3 loop is CASSRTGWEILAKNIQYF. The CDR3 coding sequence is TGTGCCAGCAGTCGGACAGGGTGGGAAATTCTAGCCAAAAACATTCAGTACTTC. Looking up the rest from reference TRBV11-2 and TRBJ2-4 gives the full variable domain: EAGVAQSPRYKIIEKRQSVAFWCNPISGHATLYWYQQILGQGPKLLIQFQNNGVVDDSQLPKDRFSAERLKGVDSTLKIQPAKLEDSAVYLCASSRTGWEILAKNIQYFGAGTRLSVL.

This chain links TRBV27 with TRBJ1-1, with 7 nucleotides matching TRBD1. Trimming removed 3 bases from V and 3 bases from J; junction bases left unmatched: 4. Germline CDR1 and CDR2: MNHEY and SMNVEV (reference sequence). The length of the CDR3 is 14 residues. The CDR3 here is CASSLQGVDTEAFF. CDR3 DNA sequence: TGTGCCAGCAGTTTGCAGGGGGTGGACACTGAAGCTTTCTTT.

This chain links TRBV30 with TRBJ2-7; 11 bases agree with TRBD2. CDR3 size: 15 residues. Germline CDR1 is GTSNPN and CDR2 is SVGIG (reference sequence). The V segment lost 1 base and the J segment 2 bases; nucleotides outside the gene matches: 4. CDR3 in DNA: TGTGCCTGGAGTGGGGGACTAGCGGTAACCTACGAGCAGTACTTC. This sequence encodes CAWSGGLAVTYEQYF.

The V gene is TRBV28, the J gene TRBJ2-7, with 7 bases lining up with TRBD1. The CDR3 consists of 16 residues. V shed 3 bases, J shed 4 bases, and the junction held 12 bases outside the gene matches. CDR1 MDHEN and CDR2 SYDVKM come from the germline V gene. DNA for the CDR3: TGTGCCAGCAGTTTTTACAGGGGCTCAGCGTATTACGAGCAGTACTTC. It specifies CASSFYRGSAYYEQYF. The variable domain in full, completed from reference TRBV28 and TRBJ2-7, reads DVKVTQSSRYLVKRTGEKVFLECVQDMDHENMFWYRQDPGLGLRLIYFSYDVKMKEKGDIPEGYSVSREKKERFSLILESASTNQTSMYLCASSFYRGSAYYEQYFGPGTRLTVT.

This clone was seen more than once but under ten times. The chain couples TRBV29-1 to TRBJ2-1; D unclear. This CDR3 region has 14 residues. Trimming stripped 3 bases from V and 3 bases from J, with 12 bases between. The germline V gene encodes CDR1 SQVTM and CDR2 ANQGSEA. The CDR3 DNA follows: TGCAGCGTTGATGGTCTCCCCTACTACAATGAGCAGTTCTTC. Protein sequence: CSVDGLPYYNEQFF.

The chain joins TRBV7-9 to TRBJ1-4; tentative D call: TRBD1 (5 bases). Looked up from germline, CDR1 is SEHNR and CDR2 is FQNEAQ (reference sequence). The V and J ends lost 5 bases and 4 bases respectively, with 17 bases between them. The CDR3 consists of 16 residues. The CDR3 nucleotides are TGTGCCAGCAGCGCTCCCGAGACGGACATTAATGAAAAACTGTTTTTT. Translation gives CASSAPETDINEKLFF.